The 25 T cell receptor beta chains reported below all come from one sample, sequenced in a study of vaccination and CD4 T cells after COVID-19 (dated by TCRdb to the early 2020s). Their antigen targets remain unknown. The library was prepared using PCR. The run used an Illumina iSeq 100. At the Johns Hopkins FTIC core, DNA from the cultured CD4+ T cells underwent TCR sequencing with the Oncomine TCR Beta short-read assay. The raw public data were reprocessed by TCRdb itself: fastp quality trimming at Q25, MiXCR clonotype calling, in-frame beta chains only. Every CDR3 protein is listed once, alongside the most common genes and DNA of its rows. This sample has some 21,000 distinct CDR3 sequences in its table, and 43% of those were observed once. In total, the top ten clones hold around 5.2% of the sample. According to the study, the label for this sample's time point signals: late sampling 161 to 241 days after vaccination in a few convalescent patients. Read against the paper, the sample's treatment or condition label means: roughly 10-day PBMC culture with coronavirus spike peptide pools or control peptides (ViraFEST assay).

The sample consisted of CD4+ T cells from blood, cultured in vitro, taken about 7 months after SARS-CoV-2 vaccination. These receptors all come from a human donor who had recovered from COVID-19.

The chain is built from TRBV20-1 and TRBJ1-1; TRBD1 aligns across 10 bases. J lost 0 bases, V lost 5 bases, and 6 bases had no gene match. The length of the CDR3 is 15 residues. The germline gives CDR1 DFQATT, CDR2 SNEGSKA (reference sequence). The CDR3 region is CSADTGQGMNTEAFF. CDR3 DNA sequence: TGCAGTGCTGATACGGGACAGGGGATGAACACTGAAGCTTTCTTT.

This chain joins TRBV20-1 and TRBJ2-7; TRBD1 matches 9 bases. Germline V gives CDR1 DFQATT, CDR2 SNEGSKA (reference sequence). This CDR3 is built from 12 residues. The CDR3 DNA is TGCAGGGAAGACAGGGGGAACCACGAGCAGTACTTC. The encoded protein is CREDRGNHEQYF.

This clonotype was detected only a few times. The rearrangement links TRBV27 to TRBJ2-3; 13 nucleotides agree with TRBD2. The CDR3 consists of 19 residues. Germline trimming cut 4 bases from V and 4 bases from J; bases unmatched to any gene: 14. Germline V gives CDR1 MNHEY, CDR2 SMNVEV (reference sequence). The DNA for the CDR3 is TGTGCCAGCAGTTCCTATCCGAAGAGGACTAGCGGGAGATCAGATACGCAGTATTTT. Amino acid sequence: CASSSYPKRTSGRSDTQYF.

This clonotype was seen only once. The chain links TRBV19 to TRBJ2-4; TRBD2 agrees at 7 bases. CDR1 and CDR2 (germline): LNHDA, SQIVND (reference sequence). J gave up 0 bases and V 3 bases, and 5 bases lay outside the gene matches. CDR3 length: 16 residues. The CDR3 reads CASSMMASGAKNIQYF. In nucleotides, the CDR3 is TGTGCCAGTAGTATGATGGCTAGCGGAGCCAAAAACATTCAGTACTTC.

The CDR3 here is CASRSDSTDTQYF. CDR3 DNA: TGTGCCAGCAGGTCAGACAGCACAGATACGCAGTATTTT. The chain links TRBV6-1 to TRBJ2-3; D gene uncertain. With 6 bases removed from V and 0 bases from J, the gap between germline ends came to 7 bases. This CDR3 has 13 residues. CDR1 MNHNS and CDR2 SASEGT come from the germline V gene.

This clonotype ranks as medium-sized. The rearrangement uses TRBV15 and TRBJ2-3; D call uncertain. The CDR3 spans 15 residues. Germline-derived CDR1 and CDR2 are LNHNV and YYDKDF (reference sequence). V shed 0 bases and J shed 5 bases, with 12 bases lying between them. The CDR3 DNA sequence: TGTGCCACCAGCAGAGATAAAAGTCGGAGAGATACGCAGTATTTT. This gives the protein CATSRDKSRRDTQYF.

This clonotype was seen just once. CDR3 in DNA: TGTGCCACCAGTGATCCCAGGGGGCTCCACAATGAGCAGTTCTTC. It codes for CATSDPRGLHNEQFF. V is TRBV24-1 and J is TRBJ2-1; TRBD1 matches at 8 bases. This CDR3 region has 15 residues. With V trimmed by 3 bases and J by 5 bases, 5 bases remained unmatched. Per the germline V gene, CDR1 is KGHDR and CDR2 is SFDVKD.

The chain is built from TRBV20-1 and TRBJ2-1, with TRBD2 matching 9 bases. The length of the CDR3 is 15 residues. The trim removed 6 bases at V and 8 bases at J, leaving 14 bases unmatched. The germline gives CDR1 DFQATT, CDR2 SNEGSKA (reference sequence). The CDR3 loop reads CSAHSGSGRLDEQFF. The CDR3 DNA reads as TGCAGTGCCCACAGTGGTAGCGGGAGATTGGATGAGCAGTTCTTC.

The sample holds a few counts of this clonotype. The chain links TRBV27 to TRBJ2-7; 13 nucleotides align to TRBD2. CDR3 length: 13 residues. Per germline, CDR1 MNHEY and CDR2 SMNVEV (reference sequence). V lost 6 bases to trimming and J lost 6 bases; unmatched junction nucleotides: 2. CDR3 sequence (DNA): TGTGCCAGCAGAACTAGCGGGGGGGGCGAGCAGTACTTC. Translation: CASRTSGGGEQYF.

This sequence joins TRBV24-1 and TRBJ1-5, with D possibly TRBD1 on 6 matching bases. The CDR3 covers 16 residues. The V gene's germline CDR1 is KGHDR and CDR2 SFDVKD. Trimming removed 3 bases at V and 7 bases at J, with 18 bases between. For the CDR3, the DNA is TGTGCCACCAGTGATACCCGTAGGGGGGATTCGCAGCCCCAGCATTTT. Protein sequence: CATSDTRRGDSQPQHF.

J is TRBJ2-2 and V is TRBV27; 10 bases match TRBD2. The V segment lost 8 bases and the J segment 7 bases; nucleotides outside the gene matches: 10. Per germline, CDR1 MNHEY and CDR2 SMNVEV (reference sequence). This CDR3 is built from 15 residues. As DNA, the CDR3 is TGTGCCAGCGGCGCAGCGGGAGGGGTCCGCGGGGAGCTGTTTTTT. Translating gives CASGAAGGVRGELFF.

J is TRBJ2-5 and V is TRBV7-2, with 13 positions matching TRBD2. Trimming at V came to 5 bases and at J to 5 bases, leaving 5 bases not matched to a gene. Germline CDR1 is SGHTA and CDR2 is FQGNSA. CDR3 length equals 15 residues. The CDR3 nucleotides read TGTGCCAGCAGCCGGACTAGCGGGAGCTTGGAGACCCAGTACTTC. Residues: CASSRTSGSLETQYF.

The chain has TRBV30 and TRBJ2-3, with 10 bases that match TRBD2. The CDR3 loop spans 16 amino acids. Germline-derived CDR1 and CDR2 are GTSNPN and SVGIG (reference sequence). After removal of 2 bases from V and 0 bases from J, the junction contained 5 bases not matched to a gene. In nucleotides, the CDR3 is TGTGCCTGGAGTCCAGGACTAGCGGCTAGCACAGATACGCAGTATTTT. This encodes CAWSPGLAASTDTQYF.

The V and J genes are TRBV4-2 and TRBJ2-2; perhaps TRBD2 as D (5 bases). The germline V gene encodes CDR1 LGHNA and CDR2 YNFKEQ. The CDR3 consists of 15 residues. V gave up 2 bases and J gave up 6 bases, with 13 bases separating them. The CDR3 DNA reads as TGTGCCAGCAGCCAACCCCAGCTGGAGGCCGGGGAGCTGTTTTTT. Translating it yields CASSQPQLEAGELFF.

A few counts support this clonotype. The chain has TRBV20-1 and TRBJ2-5, with TRBD1 matching over 9 bases. Germline values: CDR1 DFQATT, CDR2 SNEGSKA (reference sequence). The CDR3 is made up of 13 amino acids. The V segment lost 6 bases and the J segment 5 bases; nucleotides outside the gene matches: 7. DNA of the CDR3: TGCAGTGCAAACACAGGGGGCTGGGAGACCCAGTACTTC. It translates to CSANTGGWETQYF.

This clonotype was detected a few times. The V call is TRBV20-1, the J call TRBJ2-2; weak D call: TRBD2 (5 bases). This CDR3 is 17 amino acids long. V dropped 0 bases and J dropped 4 bases, with 18 bases sitting between them. The germline gives CDR1 DFQATT, CDR2 SNEGSKA (reference sequence). The CDR3 is CSARDVSEGVVTGELFF. CDR3 nucleotide sequence: TGCAGTGCTAGAGACGTGAGCGAGGGAGTCGTCACCGGGGAGCTGTTTTTT.

V and J are TRBV20-1 and TRBJ2-7; tentatively, D is TRBD2 (5 bases). CDR3 length: 14 residues. V lost 2 bases and J 0 bases, leaving 11 bases between the germline ends. Germline loops: CDR1 DFQATT, CDR2 SNEGSKA (reference sequence). CDR3 coding DNA: TGCAGTGCTAGAAAAAGCGGTAGCTCCTACGAGCAGTACTTC. It specifies CSARKSGSSYEQYF.

The chain carries TRBV28 and TRBJ2-7; 9 bases line up with TRBD2. Germline assignment: CDR1 MDHEN and CDR2 SYDVKM. Losses at the gene ends were 5 bases for V and 2 bases for J; bases not matched to a gene: 7. This CDR3 has 15 amino acids. The CDR3 DNA sequence: TGTGCCAGCAGTCCCTTAGCGGGAGCAGCCTACGAGCAGTACTTC. This sequence encodes CASSPLAGAAYEQYF.

The chain uses TRBV28 and TRBJ1-2; D is undetermined. This CDR3 comprises 12 residues. V was shortened by 8 bases and J by 8 bases, with 15 bases between the two germline ends. Germline V gene lookup returns CDR1 MDHEN and CDR2 SYDVKM. The CDR3 sequence: CASGTFTSGYTF. The CDR3 nucleotides read TGTGCCAGCGGTACGTTTACCTCGGGCTACACCTTC.

The genes are TRBV20-1 and TRBJ1-1, with D maybe TRBD1 (5 bases). CDR1 is DFQATT and CDR2 is SNEGSKA in the germline V gene (reference sequence). Trimming left V 1 base short and J 4 bases short, with 13 bases between. This CDR3 spans 14 amino acids. The CDR3 here is CSARGGAFGTEAFF. CDR3 DNA: TGCAGTGCTAGAGGCGGGGCCTTCGGCACTGAAGCTTTCTTT.

This clonotype showed up just a few times. The V and J genes are TRBV20-1 and TRBJ2-7, with 9 bases lining up with TRBD2. This CDR3 comprises 16 residues. J lost 5 bases, V lost 0 bases, and 11 bases had no gene match. Germline CDR1 and CDR2: DFQATT and SNEGSKA (reference sequence). CDR3 coding DNA: TGCAGTGCTAGAGATCAGTCTGTAGCGGGAGCCCACGAGCAGTACTTC. Translating gives CSARDQSVAGAHEQYF.

The chain employs TRBV7-9 and TRBJ2-5; TRBD1 aligns across 7 bases. Germline V lookup: CDR1 SEHNR, CDR2 FQNEAQ (reference sequence). Germline trimming cut 5 bases from V and 2 bases from J; bases unmatched to any gene: 8. This CDR3 is 15 amino acids long. CDR3 coding DNA: TGTGCCAGCAGCGCGAGGCTGGGACAGCAAGAGACCCAGTACTTC. This gives the protein CASSARLGQQETQYF.

The chain employs TRBV20-1 and TRBJ2-1, with D possibly being TRBD2 (5 bases). The V gene's germline CDR1 is DFQATT and CDR2 SNEGSKA (reference sequence). CDR3 length: 13 residues. Trimming shortened V by 6 bases and J by 3 bases, and 12 bases separated the two germline ends. The CDR3 coding sequence is TGCAGTGCCCCGAGGGCTAGCTACAATGAGCAGTTCTTC. Translating gives CSAPRASYNEQFF.

The chain recombines TRBV7-8 with TRBJ1-2, with D unclear. CDR1 is SGHVS and CDR2 is FQNEAQ in the germline V gene. V was clipped by 0 bases and J by 8 bases, with 10 bases between them. The CDR3 totals 13 residues. CDR3 DNA sequence: TGTGCCAGCAGCTTAGCGCCCGGCCGCGGCTACACCTTC. Residues: CASSLAPGRGYTF. Full variable domain (rest looked up from reference TRBV7-8 and TRBJ1-2): GAGVSQSPRYKVAKRGQDVALRCDPISGHVSLFWYQQALGQGPEFLTYFQNEAQLDKSGLPSDRFFAERPEGSVSTLKIQRTQQEDSAVYLCASSLAPGRGYTFGSGTRLTVV.

The chain employs TRBV7-9 and TRBJ2-2; D unresolved. This CDR3 contains 12 residues. Germline V gene sequence: CDR1 SEHNR, CDR2 FQNEAQ (reference sequence). With 7 bases removed from V and 4 bases from J, the gap between germline ends came to 7 bases. DNA of the CDR3: TGTGCCAGCACCCTCCTCACCGGGGAGCTGTTTTTT. It encodes CASTLLTGELFF.